This T cell receptor (beta chain) was identified during a study of T cell responses to AZD1222 COVID-19 vaccine. Study-wide results and caveats: Close to half of all spike-specific TCRs reportedly target regions of the variants that are unmutated.

Data came from immunoSEQ multiplex PCR; TCRdb stores just in-frame clones and leaves some out. The table records approximately 100,000 clones, over 90% of them present only once. Details on this clone: Its matching antigen is unknown.

The junction had 12 bases not matched to a gene; V was cut back by 7 bases and J by 8 bases. CDR3 size: 15 residues. Looked up from germline, CDR1 is MNHEY and CDR2 is SVGAGI. The chain recombines TRBV6-5 with TRBJ2-3, with TRBD2 matching over 10 bases. Material: peripheral blood, obtained on day 0 of AZD1222 vaccination. The receptor was isolated from an adult in good health. The CDR3 bases are TGTGCCAGCAAATTGACTAGCGGGCGGATGGGTACGCAGTATTTT. It translates to CASKLTSGRMGTQYF.